Listed here are 10 T cell receptor beta chains from one sample, sequenced in a study of glioma-infiltrating T cells (dated by TCRdb to between 2015 and 2016). Sequencing instrument: Illumina MiSeq. TCR alpha and beta CDR3 regions were amplified with the iRepertoire nested amplicon-rescue multiplex PCR (arm-PCR) platform from RNA. The public sequencing data were trimmed at Q25 with fastp and processed into clonotypes with MiXCR by TCRdb, which kept only in-frame beta chains. Every distinct CDR3 protein forms one entry, paired with its most common genes and DNA. This sample gives 100,000 to 150,000 distinct CDR3 sequences in total; around a quarter of them show up just once. Around 28% of the sample is taken by the ten largest. The sequenced material came from glioma tissue, nonneoplastic brain tissue, or PBMCs (not recorded which). Source of these receptors: a human donor with low-grade glioma or glioblastoma, undergoing nonglioma brain surgery, or in good health (not recorded which).

The chain employs TRBV7-2 and TRBJ2-7, with D perhaps assigned TRBD1 or TRBD2 (5 bases each). V was pared by 0 bases and J by 10 bases, with 16 bases between. From germline, CDR1 is SGHTA and CDR2 FQGNSA. CDR3 length equals 14 residues. The DNA for the CDR3 is TGTGCCAGCAGCTTAGCGCGCTCAATCGGGACCCAGTACGTC. Protein product: CASSLARSIGTQYV.

Turning to this clonotype: This may arise from a read error, as a much more abundant clone is one base away. This chain links TRBV27 with TRBJ1-1, with a weak D call TRBD1 (6 bases). Germline V lookup: CDR1 MNHEY, CDR2 SMNVEV (reference sequence). This CDR3 is built from 14 residues. The chain's CDR3 is CASSRNRVSTEASF. The CDR3 nucleotides read TGTGCCAGCAGCCGAAACAGGGTTAGCACTGAAGCTTCCTTT.

The chain is built from TRBV4-1 and TRBJ2-2; 9 bases agree with TRBD2. The CDR3 covers 17 residues. In germline, CDR1 is MGHRA, CDR2 YSYEKL. V lost 1 base, J lost 5 bases, and 8 bases stayed unmatched. The CDR3 protein is CASSQGSLAGRTGELFF. The CDR3 bases are TGCGCCAGCAGCCAAGGGTCGCTAGCGGGGAGAACCGGGGAGCTGTTTTTT.

This clonotype turned up a few times. A much larger clone lies a single base off, so this may be a read error. The chain is built from TRBV20-1 and TRBJ2-2; D call uncertain. V gave up 3 bases and J gave up 3 bases, with 14 bases separating them. The CDR3 is made up of 15 amino acids. CDR1 is DFQATT, CDR2 SNEGSKA, per germline (reference sequence). CDR3 DNA: TGCAGTGCTAGTCCGCGTAACCAGGACACCGGGGAGCTGTTTTTT. It yields the protein CSASPRNQDTGELFF.

This clonotype has at least ten counts. V is TRBV10-1 and J is TRBJ2-1, with no clear D. V lost 0 bases to trimming and J lost 7 bases, with 4 bases between them. The germline CDR1 and CDR2 sequences are WNHNN and SYGVQD (reference sequence). The CDR3 has 12 amino acids. The CDR3 DNA sequence: TGCGCCAGCAGTGAGTCCCTAAATGAGCAGTTCTTC. It translates to CASSESLNEQFF.

The chain couples TRBV7-9 to TRBJ2-3, with 8 bases identical to TRBD2. Germline CDR1 reads SEHNR; CDR2 reads FQNEAQ (reference sequence). The CDR3 is 16 residues long. The J segment lost 4 bases and the V segment lost 6 bases, leaving 12 bases of the junction unmatched. CDR3: CASRNPSSGASDTQYF. The CDR3, as DNA: TGTGCCAGCAGGAACCCGAGTAGCGGGGCTTCAGATACGCAGTATTTT.

Comments on this clonotype: At one end the junction does not follow the germline gene, possibly because of a read error. The chain recombines TRBV24-1 with TRBJ1-4; D may be TRBD1 (5 bases). This CDR3 spans 15 amino acids. Germline V gene sequence: CDR1 KGHDR, CDR2 SFDVKD. DNA of the CDR3: TGTGCCAGCAGTTATGCGGGGGCAACTAATGAAAAACTGTTTTTT. Translating it yields CASSYAGATNEKLFF.

This chain connects TRBV7-8 to TRBJ2-2; 9 bases match TRBD1. CDR3 length equals 15 residues. After removal of 10 bases from V and 2 bases from J, the junction contained 8 bases not matched to a gene. Germline values: CDR1 SGHVS, CDR2 FQNEAQ. CDR3 sequence reads: CAIQPGQGNTGELFF. The CDR3 DNA follows: TGTGCCATCCAGCCGGGACAGGGCAACACCGGGGAGCTGTTTTTT.

Comments on this clonotype: This may be a read error: a much more frequent sequence differs by one nucleotide. The CDR3 DNA reads as TGTGCCAACAGTGGGGGGGCCAAGACCCAGTACTTC. Translated, it gives CANSGGAKTQYF. The chain uses TRBV6-1 and TRBJ2-5; TRBD2 is a possible D gene (7 bases). Germline V gives CDR1 MNHNS, CDR2 SASEGT. The CDR3 contains 12 residues.

The gene calls are TRBV6-2 or TRBV6-3 and TRBJ2-7, with D maybe TRBD2 (6 bases). The CDR3 spans 14 residues. With 3 bases removed from V and 2 bases from J, the gap between germline ends came to 11 bases. Looked up from germline, CDR1 is MNHEY and CDR2 is SVGEGT. Written as DNA, the CDR3 is TGTGCCAGCAGTTATGCTAGCGAGACCTACGAGCAGTACGTC. Its translation: CASSYASETYEQYV.